Sequencing of this T cell receptor (beta chain) was carried out in a study of shared T cell receptors in the human thymus. Germline CDR1 LNHDA, CDR2 SQIVND (reference sequence). The CDR3 totals 13 residues. V gave up 3 bases and J gave up 3 bases, with 9 bases separating them. Sequencing was performed with immunoSEQ multiplex PCR; in TCRdb, only in-frame clones are kept and a portion is missing. The sample carries roughly 710,000 clones, approximately 85% recorded once. There are a few counts of this clone. The sample also formed part of further work on human thymus T cells. According to that study: Within thymic and blood repertoires, V and J gene usage appeared to be biased.

Sequences were obtained from thymocytes. The chain joins TRBV19 to TRBJ2-7, with D possibly being TRBD1 (6 bases). This TCR was sampled from a girl younger than two with a congenital heart defect. CDR3 sequence: CASSIRDNYEQYF. CDR3 DNA: TGTGCCAGTAGTATCCGGGACAACTACGAGCAGTACTTC.